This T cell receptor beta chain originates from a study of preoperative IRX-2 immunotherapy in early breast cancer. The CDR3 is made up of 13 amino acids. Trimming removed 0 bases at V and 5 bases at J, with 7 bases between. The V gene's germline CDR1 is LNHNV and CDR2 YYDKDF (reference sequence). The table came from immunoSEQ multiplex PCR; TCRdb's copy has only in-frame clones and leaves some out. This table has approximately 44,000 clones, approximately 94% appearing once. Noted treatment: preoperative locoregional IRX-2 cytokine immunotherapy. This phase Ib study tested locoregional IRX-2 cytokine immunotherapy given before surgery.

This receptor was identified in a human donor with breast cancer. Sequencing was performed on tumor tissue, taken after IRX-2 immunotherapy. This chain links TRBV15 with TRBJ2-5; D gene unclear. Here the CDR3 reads CATSRDMGETQYF. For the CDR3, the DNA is TGTGCCACCAGCAGAGATATGGGTGAGACCCAGTACTTC. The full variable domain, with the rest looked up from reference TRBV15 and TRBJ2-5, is DAMVIQNPRYQVTQFGKPVTLSCSQTLNHNVMYWYQQKSSQAPKLLFHYYDKDFNNEADTPDNFQSRRPNTSFCFLDIRSPGLGDTAMYLCATSRDMGETQYFGPGTRLLVL.